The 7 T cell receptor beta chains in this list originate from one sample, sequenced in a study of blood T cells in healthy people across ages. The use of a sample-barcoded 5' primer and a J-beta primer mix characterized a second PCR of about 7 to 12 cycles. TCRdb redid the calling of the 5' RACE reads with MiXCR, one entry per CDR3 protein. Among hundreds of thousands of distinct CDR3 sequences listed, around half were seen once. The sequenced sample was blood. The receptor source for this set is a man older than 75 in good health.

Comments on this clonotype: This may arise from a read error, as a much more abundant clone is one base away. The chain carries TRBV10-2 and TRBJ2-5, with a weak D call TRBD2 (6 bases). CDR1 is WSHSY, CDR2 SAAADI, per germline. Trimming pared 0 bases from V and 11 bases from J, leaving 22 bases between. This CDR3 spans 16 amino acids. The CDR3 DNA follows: TGCGCCAGCAGTGAGTCGGCGGTGGGGAGGTACAATGAGCAGTACTTC. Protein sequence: CASSESAVGRYNEQYF.

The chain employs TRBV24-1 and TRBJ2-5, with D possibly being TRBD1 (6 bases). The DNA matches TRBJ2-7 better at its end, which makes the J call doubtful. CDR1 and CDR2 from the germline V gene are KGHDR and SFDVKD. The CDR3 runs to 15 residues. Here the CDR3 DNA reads TGTGCCACCAGTGAAAGATCCGGTGGGGGCTGCGAGCAGTACTTC. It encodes CATSERSGGGCEQYF.

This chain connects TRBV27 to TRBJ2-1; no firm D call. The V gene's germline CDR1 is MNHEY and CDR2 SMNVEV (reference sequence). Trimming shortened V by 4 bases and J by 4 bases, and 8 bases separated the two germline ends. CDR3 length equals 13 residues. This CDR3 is CASSWGNYNEQFF. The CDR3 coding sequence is TGTGCCAGCAGTTGGGGAAATTACAATGAGCAGTTCTTC.

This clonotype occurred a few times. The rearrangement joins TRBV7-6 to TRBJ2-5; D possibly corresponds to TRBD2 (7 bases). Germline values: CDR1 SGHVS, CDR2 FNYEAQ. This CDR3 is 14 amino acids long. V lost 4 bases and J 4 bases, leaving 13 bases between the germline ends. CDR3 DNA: TGTGCCAGCAGCTCCCTGGGGGGGCGAGAGACCCAGTACTTC. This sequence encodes CASSSLGGRETQYF.

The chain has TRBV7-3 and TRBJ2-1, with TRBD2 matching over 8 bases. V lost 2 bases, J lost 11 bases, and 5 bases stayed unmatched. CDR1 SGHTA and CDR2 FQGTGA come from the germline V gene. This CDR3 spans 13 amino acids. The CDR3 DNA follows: TGTGCCAGCAGCTTAGGTAGCGGGAATAAGCAGTTCTTC. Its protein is CASSLGSGNKQFF.

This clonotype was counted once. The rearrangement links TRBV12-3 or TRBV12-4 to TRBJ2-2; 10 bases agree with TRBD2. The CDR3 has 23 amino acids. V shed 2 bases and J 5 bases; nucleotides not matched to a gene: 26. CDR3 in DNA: TGTGCCAGCAGTTTACGGTTTTCCCCTGGGAGACAGGCCGGGACTAGCGTAACCGGGGAGCTGTTTTTT. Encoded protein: CASSLRFSPGRQAGTSVTGELFF.

The CDR3 spells CASSLTGGTSGTDTQYF. The CDR3 nucleotides are TGTGCCAGCAGCCTTACCGGTGGGACTAGCGGGACAGATACGCAGTATTTT. The chain is built from TRBV7-2 and TRBJ2-3; 12 nucleotides align to TRBD2. Germline lookup yields CDR1 SGHTA and CDR2 FQGNSA. The CDR3 runs to 17 residues. Losses at the gene ends were 5 bases for V and 3 bases for J; bases not matched to a gene: 9. Supplemented by reference TRBV7-2 and TRBJ2-3, the full variable domain reads GAGVSQSPSNKVTEKGKDVELRCDPISGHTALYWYRQSLGQGLEFLIYFQGNSAPDKSGLPSDRFSAERTGGSVSTLTIQRTQQEDSAVYLCASSLTGGTSGTDTQYFGPGTRLTVL.